Each of the 21 T cell receptor beta chains below was sequenced from the same sample in a study of T cell responses to AZD1222 COVID-19 vaccine. Measured with immunoSEQ multiplex PCR; TCRdb has only the in-frame clones, and not every one. The profile shows tens of thousands of clones, 65% to 80% of them singletons. Sequencing was performed on peripheral blood, taken on day 0 of AZD1222 vaccination. All receptors derive from an adult in good health.

The chain is built from TRBV5-1 and TRBJ1-1, with 7 positions matching TRBD1. The germline gives CDR1 SGHRS, CDR2 YFSETQ. The CDR3 runs to 15 residues. Losses at the gene ends were 5 bases for V and 5 bases for J; bases not matched to a gene: 12. The CDR3 bases are TGCGCCAGCAGTAACGACAGGGTGTCCAGGACTGAAGCTTTCTTT. Protein product: CASSNDRVSRTEAFF.

In this sample, this clone turned up a few times. This chain links TRBV10-3 with TRBJ2-1; TRBD2 aligns across 8 bases. Germline V gene sequence: CDR1 ENHRY, CDR2 SYGVKD. The CDR3 runs 16 residues. The ends lost 0 bases at V and 2 bases at J; junction bases unmatched: 3. The DNA for the CDR3 is TGTGCCATCAGTGAGTCGCCTAGCGGGCCCTACAATGAGCAGTTCTTC. Protein product: CAISESPSGPYNEQFF.

V usage is TRBV5-1 and J usage is TRBJ2-5; D is unresolved. CDR1 SGHRS and CDR2 YFSETQ come from the germline V gene. CDR3 size: 15 residues. The V end was cut by 1 base, the J end by 1 base, with 11 bases between. The CDR3 is CASSLLATFQETQYF. In nucleotides, the CDR3 is TGCGCCAGCAGCTTGCTTGCTACTTTCCAAGAGACCCAGTACTTC.

The chain recombines TRBV2 with TRBJ2-3; TRBD2 agrees at 10 bases. Per the germline V gene, CDR1 is SNHLY and CDR2 is FYNNEI. The CDR3 length is 16 residues. After removal of 7 bases from V and 1 base from J, the junction contained 8 bases not matched to a gene. CDR3 nucleotide sequence: TGTGCCAGCACCCCCCATCTAGCGGGGGGCACAGATACGCAGTATTTT. This gives the protein CASTPHLAGGTDTQYF.

The table lists this clone with a count of one. The chain employs TRBV7-2 and TRBJ1-3; no clear D gene. Germline CDR1 SGHTA, CDR2 FQGNSA. The V end was cut by 2 bases, the J end by 2 bases, with 7 bases between. CDR3 length: 14 amino acids. The DNA for the CDR3 is TGTGCCAGCAGCTTATACGCAGCTGGAAACACCATATATTTT. This translates into CASSLYAAGNTIYF.

The V and J genes are TRBV18 and TRBJ2-3; possibly TRBD1 or TRBD2 for D (5 bases each). This CDR3 region has 13 residues. The ends were cut back, 3 bases at V and 5 bases at J, with 9 bases in the middle. Germline V CDR1 and CDR2: KGHSH, LQKENI. In DNA form, the CDR3 reads TGTGCCAGCTCACCGGGGGTTGGAGATACGCAGTATTTT. It yields the protein CASSPGVGDTQYF.

V usage is TRBV27 and J usage is TRBJ2-1; a possible D gene is TRBD2 (6 bases). Germline V gene sequence: CDR1 MNHEY, CDR2 SMNVEV (reference sequence). Trimming left V 5 bases short and J 6 bases short, with 20 bases between. CDR3 size: 16 residues. The CDR3 bases are TGTGCCAGCAGTCCTCGGGGGAGCTCGTACCGCAATGAGCAGTTCTTC. Protein sequence: CASSPRGSSYRNEQFF.

The rearrangement uses TRBV4-2 and TRBJ2-5, with D hard to call. The CDR3 length is 16 residues. Germline loops: CDR1 LGHNA, CDR2 YNFKEQ. The ends were cut back, 0 bases at V and 1 base at J, with 12 bases in the middle. The CDR3 region is CASSQDQRGSQETQYF. CDR3 bases: TGTGCCAGCAGCCAAGATCAGCGCGGATCCCAAGAGACCCAGTACTTC.

The chain is built from TRBV3-1 (or the pseudogene TRBV3-2) and TRBJ2-6; D ambiguous. CDR1 and CDR2 from the germline V gene are LGHDT and YNNKEL (reference sequence). V dropped 2 bases and J dropped 0 bases, with 2 bases sitting between them. This CDR3 region has 14 residues. The CDR3 region has the DNA TGTGCCAGCAGCCAAAGCTCTGGGGCCAACGTCCTGACTTTC. It yields the protein CASSQSSGANVLTF.

The chain links TRBV7-8 to TRBJ2-7; D not resolved. The ends were cut back, 2 bases at V and 2 bases at J, with 10 bases in the middle. Germline V lookup: CDR1 SGHVS, CDR2 FQNEAQ. This CDR3 has 14 amino acids. CDR3 DNA sequence: TGTGCCAGCAGCTTAATCTCCACCACCTACGAGCAGTACTTC. Translating it yields CASSLISTTYEQYF.

V usage is TRBV29-1 and J usage is TRBJ1-2; 7 bases agree with TRBD1. The junction had 10 bases not matched to a gene; V was cut back by 6 bases and J by 3 bases. The CDR3 sequence is 14 residues long. Germline CDR1 is SQVTM and CDR2 is ANQGSEA. The CDR3 DNA follows: TGCAGCGTCGGTCCGACAGGGTCTTACTATGGCTACACCTTC. As protein: CSVGPTGSYYGYTF. Full variable domain (missing parts from reference TRBV29-1 and TRBJ1-2): SAVISQKPSRDICQRGTSLTIQCQVDSQVTMMFWYRQQPGQSLTLIATANQGSEATYESGFVIDKFPISRPNLTFSTLTVSNMSPEDSSIYLCSVGPTGSYYGYTFGSGTRLTVV.

The V gene is TRBV15, the J gene TRBJ2-1; no definite D call. V was cut by 1 base and J by 4 bases, with 2 bases left in between. The CDR3 extends over 12 amino acids. CDR1 and CDR2 (germline): LNHNV, YYDKDF (reference sequence). CDR3 in amino acids: CATSRVYNEQFF. The CDR3 coding sequence is TGTGCCACCAGCAGAGTTTACAATGAGCAGTTCTTC. Full variable domain (outside the CDR3, taken from reference TRBV15 and TRBJ2-1): DAMVIQNPRYQVTQFGKPVTLSCSQTLNHNVMYWYQQKSSQAPKLLFHYYDKDFNNEADTPDNFQSRRPNTSFCFLDIRSPGLGDTAMYLCATSRVYNEQFFGPGTRLTVL.

As to this clone: Other DNA sequences from this sample encode an identical CDR3 as well. This rearrangement joins TRBV30 to TRBJ1-3; D unresolved. V was clipped by 1 base and J by 5 bases, with 0 bases between them. The CDR3 has 10 amino acids. Germline loops: CDR1 GTSNPN, CDR2 SVGIG (reference sequence). The CDR3 DNA reads TGTGCCTGGAGTGGAAACACCATATATTTT. Translation: CAWSGNTIYF.

The rearrangement links TRBV6-2 or TRBV6-3 to TRBJ2-7; 7 nucleotides match TRBD1. CDR3 length: 15 amino acids. J gave up 2 bases and V 6 bases, and 10 bases lay outside the gene matches. Per the germline V gene, CDR1 is MNHEY and CDR2 is SVGEGT. CDR3 residues: CASSTIRDRPYEQYF. For the CDR3, the DNA is TGTGCCAGCAGCACAATCCGGGACAGACCCTACGAGCAGTACTTC.

The chain joins TRBV6-1 to TRBJ1-2, with D unclear. Trimming took off 2 bases at V and 5 bases at J, with 12 bases between the two ends. The CDR3 covers 14 residues. Germline V gives CDR1 MNHNS, CDR2 SASEGT. The CDR3 reads CASSELAGSYGYTF. In DNA, the CDR3 is TGTGCCAGCAGTGAACTTGCAGGCTCATATGGCTACACCTTC.

The V call is TRBV27, the J call TRBJ1-6, with 11 bases identical to TRBD1. After removal of 2 bases from V and 4 bases from J, the junction contained 4 bases not matched to a gene. The CDR3 is 17 amino acids. The germline V gene has CDR1 MNHEY and CDR2 SMNVEV (reference sequence). This CDR3 is CASSLIGQGAYNSPLHF. Written as DNA, the CDR3 is TGTGCCAGCAGTTTAATCGGACAGGGGGCTTATAATTCACCCCTCCACTTT.

In its sample, this clone was seen once. The chain's CDR3 is CASSQLRDKNIQYF. DNA of the CDR3: TGTGCCAGCAGCCAACTTAGGGACAAAAACATTCAGTACTTC. The chain recombines TRBV3-1 (or the pseudogene TRBV3-2) with TRBJ2-4; D gene uncertain. The CDR3 spans 14 residues. The germline gives CDR1 LGHDT, CDR2 YNNKEL (reference sequence). Trimming stripped 2 bases from V and 3 bases from J, with 8 bases between.

The V call is TRBV6-1, the J call TRBJ2-5, with D maybe TRBD2 (5 bases). CDR3 length: 13 amino acids. Trimming took 0 bases from V and 5 from J, leaving 7 bases between them. Germline V gives CDR1 MNHNS, CDR2 SASEGT. In nucleotides, the CDR3 is TGTGCCAGCAGTGAAGCCCCGGGGGAGACCCAGTACTTC. Protein sequence: CASSEAPGETQYF.

J is TRBJ1-1 and V is TRBV2; 9 nucleotides agree with TRBD1. Per germline, CDR1 SNHLY and CDR2 FYNNEI. The CDR3 contains 15 residues. J gave up 2 bases and V 6 bases, and 7 bases lay outside the gene matches. The CDR3 reads CASRRTGDLNTEAFF. CDR3 nucleotides: TGTGCCAGCAGGAGGACAGGGGACTTAAACACTGAAGCTTTCTTT.

The V call is TRBV5-8, the J call TRBJ2-1; D call uncertain. V gave up 1 base and J gave up 2 bases, with 7 bases separating them. CDR1 and CDR2 (germline): SGHTS, YDEGEE. The CDR3 runs to 14 residues. This CDR3 is CASSLKIAYNEQFF. The CDR3 DNA reads as TGTGCCAGCAGCTTGAAGATCGCCTACAATGAGCAGTTCTTC.

The chain has TRBV5-6 and TRBJ2-1; D unclear. Germline V lookup: CDR1 SGHDT, CDR2 YYEEEE. The ends were cut back, 4 bases at V and 3 bases at J, with 5 bases in the middle. The CDR3 totals 12 residues. CDR3 sequence: CASSPDYNEQFF. CDR3 bases: TGTGCCAGCAGCCCCGACTACAATGAGCAGTTCTTC.